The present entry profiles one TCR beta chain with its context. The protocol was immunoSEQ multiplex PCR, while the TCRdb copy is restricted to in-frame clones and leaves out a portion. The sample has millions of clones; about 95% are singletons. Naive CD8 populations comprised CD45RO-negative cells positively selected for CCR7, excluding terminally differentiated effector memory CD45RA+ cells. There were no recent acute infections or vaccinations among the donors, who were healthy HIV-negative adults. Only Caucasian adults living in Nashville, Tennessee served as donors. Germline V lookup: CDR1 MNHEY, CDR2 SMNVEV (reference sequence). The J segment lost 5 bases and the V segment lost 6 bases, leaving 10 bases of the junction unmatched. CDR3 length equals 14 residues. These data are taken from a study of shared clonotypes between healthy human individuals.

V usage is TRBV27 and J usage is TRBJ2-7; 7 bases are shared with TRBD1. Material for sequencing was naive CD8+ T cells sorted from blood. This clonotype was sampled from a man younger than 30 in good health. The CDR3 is CASRFTGVLNEQYF. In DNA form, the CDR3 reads TGTGCCAGCAGATTTACAGGGGTTCTGAACGAGCAGTACTTC.